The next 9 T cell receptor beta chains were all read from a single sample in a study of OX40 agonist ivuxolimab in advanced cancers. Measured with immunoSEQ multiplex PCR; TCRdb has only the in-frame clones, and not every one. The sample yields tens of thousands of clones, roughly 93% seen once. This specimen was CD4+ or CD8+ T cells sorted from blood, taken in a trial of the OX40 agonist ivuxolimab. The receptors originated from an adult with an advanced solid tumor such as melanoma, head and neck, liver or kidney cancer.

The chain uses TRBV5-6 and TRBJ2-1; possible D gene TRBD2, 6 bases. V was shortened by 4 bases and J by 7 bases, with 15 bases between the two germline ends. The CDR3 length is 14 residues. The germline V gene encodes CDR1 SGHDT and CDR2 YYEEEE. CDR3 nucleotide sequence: TGTGCCAGCAGCGGCTCGGGACTCACAAATGAGCAGTTCTTC. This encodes CASSGSGLTNEQFF.

The CDR3 sequence: CASSSDGANQPQHF. The DNA of the CDR3 is TGCGCCAGCAGCTCAGACGGGGCTAATCAGCCCCAGCATTTT. The genes are TRBV5-1 and TRBJ1-5; tentative D call: TRBD1 (5 bases). CDR1 SGHRS and CDR2 YFSETQ come from the germline V gene. Trimming shortened V by 3 bases and J by 4 bases, and 11 bases separated the two germline ends. This CDR3 contains 14 residues.

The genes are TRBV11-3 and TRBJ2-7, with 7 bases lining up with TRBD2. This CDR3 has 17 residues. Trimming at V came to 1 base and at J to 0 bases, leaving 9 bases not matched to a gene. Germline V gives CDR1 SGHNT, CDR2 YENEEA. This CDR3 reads CASSLATPGGSSYEQYF. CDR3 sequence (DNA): TGTGCCAGCAGCTTAGCGACCCCGGGGGGTAGCTCCTACGAGCAGTACTTC. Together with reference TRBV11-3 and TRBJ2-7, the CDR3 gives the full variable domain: EAGVVQSPRYKIIEKKQPVAFWCNPISGHNTLYWYLQNLGQGPELLIRYENEEAVDDSQLPKDRFSAERLKGVDSTLKIQPAELGDSAVYLCASSLATPGGSSYEQYFGPGTRLTVT.

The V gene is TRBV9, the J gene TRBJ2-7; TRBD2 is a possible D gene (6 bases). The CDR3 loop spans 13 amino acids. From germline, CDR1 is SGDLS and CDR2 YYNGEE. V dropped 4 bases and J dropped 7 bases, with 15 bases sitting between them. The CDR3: CASSTDGAGEQYF. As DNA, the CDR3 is TGTGCCAGCAGCACCGACGGGGCGGGGGAGCAGTACTTC.

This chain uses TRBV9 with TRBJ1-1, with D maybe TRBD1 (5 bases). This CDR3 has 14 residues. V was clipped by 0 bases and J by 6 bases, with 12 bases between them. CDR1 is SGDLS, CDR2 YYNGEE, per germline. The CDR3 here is CASSVGYGGPEAFF. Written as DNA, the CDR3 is TGTGCCAGCAGCGTAGGGTATGGGGGACCTGAAGCTTTCTTT.

The CDR3: CASSFSGVRRTEAFF. CDR3 nucleotides: TGTGCCAGCAGTTTTAGCGGGGTCCGACGCACTGAAGCTTTCTTT. The chain is built from TRBV28 and TRBJ1-1; D call uncertain. This CDR3 is built from 15 residues. V was clipped by 3 bases and J by 4 bases, with 15 bases between them. Germline V gene sequence: CDR1 MDHEN, CDR2 SYDVKM.

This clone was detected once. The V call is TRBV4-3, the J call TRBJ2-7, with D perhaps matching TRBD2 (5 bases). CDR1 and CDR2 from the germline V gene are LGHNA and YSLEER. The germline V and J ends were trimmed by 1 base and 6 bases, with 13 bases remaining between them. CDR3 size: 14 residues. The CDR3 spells CASSQGAGASEQYF. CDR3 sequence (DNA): TGCGCCAGCAGCCAAGGGGCGGGCGCTTCCGAGCAGTACTTC.

The CDR3 reads CAAQAWREAADEQFF. The CDR3 coding sequence is TGTGCCGCGCAGGCCTGGCGGGAGGCCGCCGATGAGCAGTTCTTC. This chain connects TRBV10-3 to TRBJ2-1; 8 bases are a match to TRBD2. Trimming removed 11 bases from V and 8 bases from J; junction bases left unmatched: 17. There are 15 residues in the CDR3. Germline V gene sequence: CDR1 ENHRY, CDR2 SYGVKD.

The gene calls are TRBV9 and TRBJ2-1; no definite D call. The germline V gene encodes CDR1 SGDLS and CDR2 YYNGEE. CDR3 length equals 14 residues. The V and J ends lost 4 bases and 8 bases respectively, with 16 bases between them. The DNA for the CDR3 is TGTGCCAGCAGCACCTTCCTCAGGAACGATGAGCAGTTCTTC. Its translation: CASSTFLRNDEQFF.